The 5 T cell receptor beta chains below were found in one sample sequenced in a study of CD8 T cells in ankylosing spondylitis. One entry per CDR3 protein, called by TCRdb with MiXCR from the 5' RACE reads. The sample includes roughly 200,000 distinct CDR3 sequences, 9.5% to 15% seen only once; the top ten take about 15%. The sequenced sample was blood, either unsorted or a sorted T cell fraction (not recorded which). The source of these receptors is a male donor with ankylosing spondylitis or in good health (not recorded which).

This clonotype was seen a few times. This CDR3 reads CSARDLGYGYTF. The DNA of the CDR3 is TGCAGTGCTAGAGATCTGGGCTATGGCTACACCTTC. The chain uses TRBV20-1 and TRBJ1-2; no reliable D call. V shed 0 bases and J shed 4 bases, with 6 bases lying between them. CDR1 and CDR2 from the germline V gene are DFQATT and SNEGSKA (reference sequence). This CDR3 is 12 amino acids long.

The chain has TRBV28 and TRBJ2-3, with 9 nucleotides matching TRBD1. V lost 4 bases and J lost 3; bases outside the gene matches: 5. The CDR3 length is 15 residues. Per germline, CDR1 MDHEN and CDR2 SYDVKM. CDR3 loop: CASSYLDRGTDTQYF. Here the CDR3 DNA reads TGTGCCAGCAGTTACCTGGACAGGGGAACAGATACGCAGTATTTT.

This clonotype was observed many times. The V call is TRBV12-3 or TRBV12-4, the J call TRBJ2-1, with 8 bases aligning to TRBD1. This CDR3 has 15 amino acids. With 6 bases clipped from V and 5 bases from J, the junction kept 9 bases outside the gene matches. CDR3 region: CASSLRDRRHNEQFF. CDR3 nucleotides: TGTGCCAGCAGCCTCCGGGACAGGCGTCACAATGAGCAGTTCTTC.

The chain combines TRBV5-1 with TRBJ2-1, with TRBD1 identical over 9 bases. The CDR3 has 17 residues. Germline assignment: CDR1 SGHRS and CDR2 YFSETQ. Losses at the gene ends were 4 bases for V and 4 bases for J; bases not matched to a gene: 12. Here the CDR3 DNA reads TGCGCCAGCAGCCCTACTACAGGGGGCCGCTTATACAATGAGCAGTTCTTC. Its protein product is CASSPTTGGRLYNEQFF. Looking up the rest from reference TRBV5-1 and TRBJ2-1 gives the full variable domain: KAGVTQTPRYLIKTRGQQVTLSCSPISGHRSVSWYQQTPGQGLQFLFEYFSETQRNKGNFPGRFSGRQFSNSRSEMNVSTLELGDSALYLCASSPTTGGRLYNEQFFGPGTRLTVL.

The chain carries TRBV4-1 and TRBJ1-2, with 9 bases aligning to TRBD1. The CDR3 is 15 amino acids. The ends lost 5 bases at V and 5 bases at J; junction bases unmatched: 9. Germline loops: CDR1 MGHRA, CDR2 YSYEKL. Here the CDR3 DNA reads TGCGCCAGCAGCTCTCCGGGACAGGGTTGGTATGGCTACACCTTC. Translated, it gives CASSSPGQGWYGYTF.